The T cell receptor beta chain under discussion was sequenced for a study of T cell repertoires in cytomegalovirus infection. This CDR3 is 12 amino acids long. The germline V gene encodes CDR1 DFQATT and CDR2 SNEGSKA (reference sequence). Between the trimmed V and J ends, which lost 6 bases and 4 bases, there was a span of 10 bases. Using its own MiXCR run on the reads, TCRdb lists one record per CDR3 protein. The sample has about 200,000 distinct CDR3 sequences; roughly 9.8% are singletons. The table lists this clonotype with many counts. Sequenced sample: PBMCs. This TCR came from a human donor in good health (CMV status not recorded). Some clones in this sample may be carry-over from other donors' samples. The rearrangement uses TRBV20-1 and TRBJ2-4, with D unresolved. CDR3 DNA: TGCAGTGCCCCCGTCCAAAAAAACATTCAGTACTTC. It codes for CSAPVQKNIQYF.